This record concerns one T cell receptor (beta chain) sequence. The data stem from a study of blood T cell repertoires in COVID-19. The wider study: Material from acute and convalescent COVID-19 was sourced from the United States, Italy and Spain.

V shed 9 bases and J 7 bases; nucleotides not matched to a gene: 4. In germline, CDR1 is SNHLY, CDR2 FYNNEI. The CDR3 has 12 amino acids. Per the study methods: Estimated nucleated cell counts came from reference gene primer amplification. TCRdb keeps only in-frame clones here, not all; method: immunoSEQ multiplex PCR. That table gives V, J and clone size, and the DNA gave D and trimming. In the table there are about 150,000 clones, 80% to 90% of which are singletons. The sample consisted of peripheral blood. This TCR derives from a woman between 40 and 50 years old with acute or convalescent COVID-19. This chain links TRBV2 with TRBJ2-1; TRBD1 matches at 9 bases. Here the CDR3 DNA reads TGTGCCAGAAGAGGACAGGGGAATGAGCAGTTCTTC. It specifies CARRGQGNEQFF.